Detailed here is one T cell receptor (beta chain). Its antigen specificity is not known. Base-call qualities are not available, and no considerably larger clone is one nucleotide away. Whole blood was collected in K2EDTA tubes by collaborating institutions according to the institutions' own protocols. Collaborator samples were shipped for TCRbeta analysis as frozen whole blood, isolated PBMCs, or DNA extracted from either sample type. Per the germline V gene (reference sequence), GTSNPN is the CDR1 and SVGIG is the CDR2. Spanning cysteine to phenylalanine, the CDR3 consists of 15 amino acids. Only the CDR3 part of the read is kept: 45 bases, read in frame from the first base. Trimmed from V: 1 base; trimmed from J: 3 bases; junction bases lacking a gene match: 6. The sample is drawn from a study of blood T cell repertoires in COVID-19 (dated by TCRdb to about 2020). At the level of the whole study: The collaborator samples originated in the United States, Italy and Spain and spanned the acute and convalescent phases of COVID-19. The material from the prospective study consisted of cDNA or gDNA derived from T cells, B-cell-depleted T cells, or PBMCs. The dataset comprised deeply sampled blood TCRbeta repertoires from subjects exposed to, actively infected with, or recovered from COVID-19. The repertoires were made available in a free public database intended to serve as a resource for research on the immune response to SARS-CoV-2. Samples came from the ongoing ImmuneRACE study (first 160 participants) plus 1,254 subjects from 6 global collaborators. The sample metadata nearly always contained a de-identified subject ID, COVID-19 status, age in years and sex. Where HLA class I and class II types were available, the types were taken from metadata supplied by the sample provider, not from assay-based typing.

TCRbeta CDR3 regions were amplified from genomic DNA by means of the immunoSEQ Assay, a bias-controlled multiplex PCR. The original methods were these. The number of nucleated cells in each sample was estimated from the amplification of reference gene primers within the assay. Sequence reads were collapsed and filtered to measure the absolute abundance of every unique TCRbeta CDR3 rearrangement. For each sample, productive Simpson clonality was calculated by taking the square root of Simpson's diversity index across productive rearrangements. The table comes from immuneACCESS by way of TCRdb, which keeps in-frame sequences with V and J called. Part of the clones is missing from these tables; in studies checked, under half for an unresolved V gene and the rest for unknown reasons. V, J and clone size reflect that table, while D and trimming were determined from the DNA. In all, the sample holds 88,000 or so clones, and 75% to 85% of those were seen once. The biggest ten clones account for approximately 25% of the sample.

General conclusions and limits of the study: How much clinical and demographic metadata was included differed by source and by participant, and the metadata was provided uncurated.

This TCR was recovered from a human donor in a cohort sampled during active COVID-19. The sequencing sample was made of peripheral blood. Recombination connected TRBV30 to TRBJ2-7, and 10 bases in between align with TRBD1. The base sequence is TGTGCCTGGAGTGCCGGGACAGGGGCCAGCTACGAGCAGTACTTC. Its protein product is CAWSAGTGASYEQYF.